The T cell receptor (beta chain) under discussion was sequenced for a study of cytomegalovirus exposure and HLA in healthy donors. Study-wide background: A prior study identified approximately 120 million unique TCR beta sequences from 200 million or so T cells.

Study-level findings and limits: The study listed roughly 160 cytomegalovirus-associated TCR beta chains. The authors later linked a missense DCLRE1C variant to TCR beta V- and J-gene trimming. Several of the most significant clusters were apparently associated with common viral pathogens in a later analysis.

The CDR3 runs to 13 residues. V gave up 5 bases and J gave up 6 bases, with 14 bases separating them. Per germline, CDR1 SEHNR and CDR2 FQNEAQ (reference sequence). PCR amplification relied on 60 Vbeta primers (plus 13 Jbeta primers). Measured with immunoSEQ multiplex PCR; TCRdb has only the in-frame clones, and not every one. This listing includes 68,000 or so clones. Note on this clone: Antigen specificity is unknown.

The rearrangement joins TRBV7-9 to TRBJ2-7; perhaps TRBD1 as D (5 bases). Sequencing was done on a sample of PBMCs. The clonotype was recovered from a boy younger than 18 in good health and CMV-seronegative. The CDR3: CASSPQQVGEQYF. In DNA, the CDR3 is TGTGCCAGCAGCCCCCAACAGGTAGGCGAGCAGTACTTC.